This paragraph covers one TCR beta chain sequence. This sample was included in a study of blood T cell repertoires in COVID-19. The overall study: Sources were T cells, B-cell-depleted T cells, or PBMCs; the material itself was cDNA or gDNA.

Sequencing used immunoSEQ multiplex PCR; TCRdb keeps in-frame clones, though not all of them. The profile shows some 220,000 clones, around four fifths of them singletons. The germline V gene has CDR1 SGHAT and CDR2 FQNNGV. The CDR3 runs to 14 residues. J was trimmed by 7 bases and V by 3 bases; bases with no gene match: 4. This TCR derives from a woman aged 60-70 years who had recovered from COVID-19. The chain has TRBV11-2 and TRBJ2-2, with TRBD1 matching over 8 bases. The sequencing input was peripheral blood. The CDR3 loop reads CASSFNRGSGELFF. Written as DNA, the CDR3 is TGTGCCAGCAGCTTCAACAGGGGGAGCGGGGAGCTGTTTTTT.